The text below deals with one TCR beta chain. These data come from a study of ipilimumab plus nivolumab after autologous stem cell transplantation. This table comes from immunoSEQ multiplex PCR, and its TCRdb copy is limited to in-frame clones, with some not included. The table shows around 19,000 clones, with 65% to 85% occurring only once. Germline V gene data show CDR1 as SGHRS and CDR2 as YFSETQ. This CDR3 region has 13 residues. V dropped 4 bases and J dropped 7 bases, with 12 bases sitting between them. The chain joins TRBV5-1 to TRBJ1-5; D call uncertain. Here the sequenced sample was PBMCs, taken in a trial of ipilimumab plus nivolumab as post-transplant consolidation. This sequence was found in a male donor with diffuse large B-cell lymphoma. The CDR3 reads CASSPAPGQPQHF. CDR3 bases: TGCGCCAGCAGCCCGGCGCCGGGGCAGCCCCAGCATTTT.